The present entry profiles one T cell receptor (beta chain) with its context. RNA, once extracted, was reverse transcribed into cDNA for use as the sequencing template. Data came from immunoSEQ multiplex PCR; TCRdb stores just in-frame clones and leaves some out. This sample yields about 270,000 clones, of which over 45% are seen a single time; 0.9% to 0.95% belongs to the top ten. Germline assignment: CDR1 SEHNR and CDR2 FQNEAQ (reference sequence). V dropped 4 bases and J dropped 4 bases, with 13 bases sitting between them. The CDR3 is made up of 14 amino acids. The sample originates from a study of CD8+ T cells in alopecia areata. Overall study context: It was oral tofacitinib, at 5 to 10 mg twice daily, that treated patients received. Patients given treatment had severity scored by the percentage of scalp area affected.

Treatment indicated: oral pan-JAK inhibitor, 5-10 mg twice daily. It was from alopecia areata patients that lesional scalp punch biopsies and peripheral blood were collected. This TCR derives from a human donor with alopecia areata. The rearrangement joins TRBV7-9 to TRBJ1-2; D is possibly TRBD1 (5 bases). Sequenced here: CD4+ T cells sorted from blood, sampled at approximately week 51, from a patient treated with tofacitinib. CDR3 protein: CASSSEGPVYGYTF. In nucleotides, the CDR3 is TGTGCCAGCAGCTCGGAGGGACCCGTCTATGGCTACACCTTC.